A single sample is the source of the 4 T cell receptor beta chains below, sequenced in a study of glioma-infiltrating T cells. Using RNA template, CDR3s of TCR alpha and beta were amplified with iRepertoire arm-PCR. TCRdb ran MiXCR on the multiplex PCR reads and lists one entry per CDR3 protein. The repertoire has some 100,000 distinct CDR3 sequences, less than 30% of them found once; the top ten carry roughly a third. Sample: glioma tissue, nonneoplastic brain tissue, or PBMCs (not recorded which). Source of these receptors: a human donor with low-grade glioma or glioblastoma, undergoing nonglioma brain surgery, or in good health (not recorded which).

This clonotype was seen at least ten times. The chain is built from TRBV6-1 and TRBJ1-2; the D gene is possibly TRBD1 (6 bases). Trimming left V 5 bases short and J 5 bases short, with 12 bases between. The CDR3 totals 13 residues. Per germline, CDR1 MNHNS and CDR2 SASEGT. CDR3 nucleotide sequence: TGTGCCAGCAGTCCGGGCAGGGGATATGGCTACACCTTC. This codes for CASSPGRGYGYTF.

V usage is TRBV6-6 and J usage is TRBJ2-7; no clear D gene. Germline lookup yields CDR1 MNHNY and CDR2 SVGAGI (reference sequence). Deletions cut 9 bases from V and 3 bases from J, with 9 bases between. The CDR3 is made up of 11 amino acids. The CDR3 here is CARRSSYEQYF. In DNA, the CDR3 is TGTGCCAGGAGGAGCAGCTACGAGCAGTACTTC.

This clonotype showed up just a few times. V is TRBV7-9 and J is TRBJ1-5; D is undetermined. CDR3 length: 13 amino acids. V was clipped by 5 bases and J by 9 bases, with 14 bases between them. CDR1 and CDR2 (germline): SEHNR, FQNEAQ (reference sequence). The chain's CDR3 is CASSTREEWPQHF. CDR3 nucleotides: TGTGCCAGCAGCACGCGGGAGGAGTGGCCCCAGCATTTT.

At least ten counts were recorded for this clonotype. The rearrangement uses TRBV28 and TRBJ1-1; 9 bases align to TRBD1. The J segment lost 1 base and the V segment lost 3 bases, leaving 3 bases of the junction unmatched. Germline V gene lookup returns CDR1 MDHEN and CDR2 SYDVKM. The CDR3 has 15 residues. Written as DNA, the CDR3 is TGTGCCAGCAGTTTCCTGACAGGGGGGAACACTGAAGCTTTCTTT. This codes for CASSFLTGGNTEAFF.